The 7 T cell receptor beta chains reported below all come from one sample, sequenced in a study of blood T cell repertoires in COVID-19. The data were produced by immunoSEQ multiplex PCR, yet TCRdb's version contains in-frame clones alone and is incomplete. The data show around 480,000 clones, 75% to 90% seen once. Sequenced material: PBMCs or T cells enriched from blood (not recorded which). All receptors come from a woman under 30 who had recovered from COVID-19.

This chain joins TRBV6-1 and TRBJ2-1; D is perhaps TRBD1 (5 bases). V was shortened by 1 base and J by 6 bases, with 16 bases between the two germline ends. This CDR3 spans 16 amino acids. The germline CDR1 and CDR2 sequences are MNHNS and SASEGT. CDR3 protein: CASSEVPMTEVNEQFF. CDR3 coding DNA: TGTGCCAGCAGTGAAGTTCCGATGACAGAAGTCAATGAGCAGTTCTTC.

The J gene is TRBJ1-1, the V gene TRBV3-1 (or the pseudogene TRBV3-2), with D tentatively TRBD1 (5 bases). The CDR3 is 13 amino acids. Per the germline V gene, CDR1 is LGHDT and CDR2 is YNNKEL (reference sequence). Trimming left V 4 bases short and J 3 bases short, with 9 bases between. This CDR3 is CASSLTGDTEAFF. In DNA, the CDR3 is TGTGCCAGCAGCCTTACGGGGGACACTGAAGCTTTCTTT.

The rearrangement links TRBV14 to TRBJ2-2; 10 nucleotides align to TRBD1. This CDR3 is 15 amino acids long. V lost 1 base to trimming and J lost 5 bases; unmatched junction nucleotides: 1. Germline V CDR1 and CDR2: SGHDN, FVKESK. The chain's CDR3 is CASSQGQGATGELFF. DNA for the CDR3: TGTGCCAGCAGCCAAGGACAGGGGGCGACCGGGGAGCTGTTTTTT.

The V call is TRBV3-1 (or the pseudogene TRBV3-2), the J call TRBJ1-1; maybe TRBD1 (5 bases). V was trimmed by 5 bases and J by 8 bases, leaving 18 bases between them. This CDR3 is 14 amino acids long. CDR1 is LGHDT, CDR2 YNNKEL, per germline (reference sequence). CDR3 amino acids: CASSYGTGLGEAFF. The CDR3 DNA is TGTGCCAGCAGCTACGGGACGGGACTAGGGGAAGCTTTCTTT.

The V and J genes are TRBV5-6 and TRBJ1-2, with 7 bases lining up with TRBD1. Germline assignment: CDR1 SGHDT and CDR2 YYEEEE. The CDR3 is made up of 15 amino acids. V was pared by 5 bases and J by 4 bases, with 11 bases of the junction left unmatched. This CDR3 is CASRYGTASSYGYTF. The DNA of the CDR3 is TGTGCCAGCAGATACGGGACAGCCTCCAGCTATGGCTACACCTTC.

This chain uses TRBV10-3 with TRBJ1-2; no clear D. This CDR3 contains 14 residues. Germline assignment: CDR1 ENHRY and CDR2 SYGVKD. V shed 7 bases and J shed 0 bases, with 12 bases lying between them. The CDR3 region is CAITPGVANYGYTF. In DNA, the CDR3 is TGTGCCATCACTCCCGGGGTGGCTAACTATGGCTACACCTTC.

As DNA, the CDR3 is TGTGCCAGCAGTTACAGAGGGCCGGAAAACTATGGCTACACCTTC. Protein: CASSYRGPENYGYTF. This chain connects TRBV6-5 to TRBJ1-2; D not resolved. V was pared by 2 bases and J by 2 bases, with 12 bases between. The CDR3 runs to 15 residues. Germline V gene lookup returns CDR1 MNHEY and CDR2 SVGAGI.